The 18 T cell receptor beta chains listed next were all sequenced from one sample in a study of T cell repertoires in cytomegalovirus infection. These receptors' targets are unknown. TCRdb itself ran the reads through MiXCR, one entry per CDR3 protein. The sample comprises about 920,000 distinct CDR3 sequences, less than 35% of which are singletons, and more than 12% rests with the top ten. The sequences come from cultured CD8+ T cells from PBMCs, collected from culture after CMV antigen stimulation. The origin of the receptors is a human donor in good health (CMV status not recorded). Some clones in this sample may be carry-over from other donors' samples.

This clonotype showed up just a few times. This chain uses TRBV6-6 with TRBJ1-2, with D hard to call. Germline V gene lookup returns CDR1 MNHNY and CDR2 SVGAGI (reference sequence). This CDR3 has 14 amino acids. Between the trimmed V and J ends, which lost 0 bases and 3 bases, there was a span of 8 bases. The CDR3 DNA is TGTGCCAGCAGTTACTCAGCTGAATACTATGGCTACACCTTC. This gives the protein CASSYSAEYYGYTF.

This clonotype was seen only a few times. V is TRBV27 and J is TRBJ2-3; TRBD1 agrees at 10 bases. This CDR3 contains 15 residues. CDR1 MNHEY and CDR2 SMNVEV come from the germline V gene (reference sequence). V was pared by 2 bases and J by 3 bases, with 2 bases of the junction left unmatched. In DNA, the CDR3 is TGTGCCAGCAGTTTAATGGGACAGGGGACAGATACGCAGTATTTT. Protein: CASSLMGQGTDTQYF.

The chain uses TRBV19 and TRBJ2-1; 10 bases map to TRBD1. The CDR3 consists of 14 residues. With 3 bases clipped from V and 14 bases from J, the junction kept 10 bases outside the gene matches. Germline V lookup: CDR1 LNHDA, CDR2 SQIVND (reference sequence). CDR3: CASSIIGGTGDKFF. In DNA form, the CDR3 reads TGTGCCAGTAGTATCATTGGGGGGACAGGGGATAAGTTCTTC.

This clonotype was seen at least ten times. CDR3 bases: TGTGCCAGCAGCTCAAACCCGCTAATAGCGGGTAACACAGATACGCAGTATTTT. Translating it yields CASSSNPLIAGNTDTQYF. J is TRBJ2-3 and V is TRBV7-3; 7 bases are shared with TRBD2. The CDR3 runs to 18 residues. Germline CDR1 reads SGHTA; CDR2 reads FQGTGA. Trimming at V came to 4 bases and at J to 2 bases, leaving 15 bases not matched to a gene.

This clonotype was seen a handful of times. The chain couples TRBV6-5 to TRBJ1-4; D is ambiguous. The CDR3 consists of 14 residues. The V end lost 2 bases, the J end lost 5 bases, and 9 bases lay between the germline ends. In germline, CDR1 is MNHEY, CDR2 SVGAGI. CDR3 coding DNA: TGTGCCAGCAGTTACAGGATATCGAATGAAAAACTGTTTTTT. Its translation is CASSYRISNEKLFF.

This clonotype was counted between two and nine times. V usage is TRBV7-9 and J usage is TRBJ2-1, with 8 bases matching TRBD1. Unmatched junction bases numbered 15, after V lost 7 bases and J lost 10 bases. CDR3 length: 15 amino acids. CDR1 and CDR2 from the germline V gene are SEHNR and FQNEAQ (reference sequence). CDR3 sequence: CASKPQGGAAKEQFF. Here the CDR3 DNA reads TGTGCCAGCAAGCCACAGGGGGGCGCAGCCAAGGAGCAGTTCTTC.

This clonotype was found a few times. The chain combines TRBV27 with TRBJ1-6; 9 nucleotides line up with TRBD1. The germline CDR1 and CDR2 sequences are MNHEY and SMNVEV (reference sequence). The CDR3 sequence is 14 residues long. V was clipped by 2 bases and J by 8 bases; unmatched bases: 1. CDR3 coding DNA: TGTGCCAGCAGTTTAACAGGGGGCTATTCACCCCTCCACTTT. Translation: CASSLTGGYSPLHF.

The chain carries TRBV4-3 and TRBJ1-2; D gene uncertain. Germline CDR1 reads LGHNA; CDR2 reads YSLEER. V lost 0 bases, J lost 8 bases, and 16 bases lay in between. This CDR3 contains 15 residues. The CDR3 loop reads CASSQDKGVPLGYTF. The CDR3 DNA is TGCGCCAGCAGCCAAGATAAAGGAGTCCCTTTAGGCTACACCTTC.

The sample holds a few counts of this clonotype. The rearrangement uses TRBV6-1 and TRBJ1-1; 7 bases are shared with TRBD1. Germline CDR1 and CDR2: MNHNS and SASEGT. Losses at the gene ends were 11 bases for V and 1 base for J; bases not matched to a gene: 7. CDR3 length equals 13 residues. DNA for the CDR3: TGTGCCGGTCGGGACAGAGAGAACACTGAAGCTTTCTTT. As protein: CAGRDRENTEAFF.

The chain uses TRBV15 and TRBJ2-3; TRBD1 matches at 8 bases. CDR3 length: 14 residues. J lost 5 bases, V lost 4 bases, and 5 bases had no gene match. Germline values: CDR1 LNHNV, CDR2 YYDKDF (reference sequence). CDR3 nucleotide sequence: TGTGCCACCAGCACTAGGACAGGGTTAGATACGCAGTATTTT. Its protein is CATSTRTGLDTQYF.

This rearrangement joins TRBV6-2 or TRBV6-3 to TRBJ1-1, with D uncertain. The V and J ends lost 6 bases and 1 base respectively, with 18 bases between them. The CDR3 spans 16 residues. CDR1 is MNHEY and CDR2 is SVGEGT in the germline V gene. The chain's CDR3 is CASSPTVLGRNTEAFF. Written as DNA, the CDR3 is TGTGCCAGCAGCCCTACAGTCCTAGGCAGGAACACTGAAGCTTTCTTT.

The chain employs TRBV6-2 or TRBV6-3 and TRBJ2-2, with 7 positions matching TRBD1. The CDR3 extends over 15 amino acids. Germline V CDR1 and CDR2: MNHEY, SVGEGT. Trimming at V came to 7 bases and at J to 7 bases, leaving 12 bases not matched to a gene. CDR3 in DNA: TGTGCCAGCATCCCGGGACAGCTATACGGCGGGGAGCTGTTTTTT. Translated: CASIPGQLYGGELFF.

The V call is TRBV20-1, the J call TRBJ2-4, with TRBD1 identical over 7 bases. The CDR3 has 16 residues. V was pared by 4 bases and J by 1 base, with 10 bases of the junction left unmatched. The germline gives CDR1 DFQATT, CDR2 SNEGSKA (reference sequence). The DNA for the CDR3 is TGCAGTGCTAATATAAGACAGGGTATGGCCAAAAACATTCAGTACTTC. It translates to CSANIRQGMAKNIQYF.

This clonotype was counted at least ten times. The J gene is TRBJ2-1, the V gene TRBV27, with D possibly matching TRBD1 (6 bases). There are 16 residues in the CDR3. V was pared by 5 bases and J by 3 bases, with 17 bases between. Germline V gene sequence: CDR1 MNHEY, CDR2 SMNVEV (reference sequence). The CDR3 DNA is TGTGCCAGCAGTCCCTGGTCTGGGGGCTACTACAATGAGCAGTTCTTC. It is translated as CASSPWSGGYYNEQFF.

This chain joins TRBV12-3 or TRBV12-4 and TRBJ2-1; 16 nucleotides line up with TRBD2. The CDR3 runs 19 residues. V gave up 3 bases and J gave up 3 bases; unmatched junction bases: 8. The chain's CDR3 is CASSFPLGTSGGDYNEQFF. The CDR3 nucleotides read TGTGCCAGCAGTTTCCCTCTAGGGACTAGCGGGGGGGACTACAATGAGCAGTTCTTC.

This clonotype appeared many times. The gene calls are TRBV27 and TRBJ2-1; D might be TRBD2 (5 bases). CDR3 length equals 15 residues. From germline, CDR1 is MNHEY and CDR2 SMNVEV (reference sequence). V lost 4 bases, J lost 0 bases, and 10 bases lay in between. This CDR3 is CASSWTLFSYNEQFF. CDR3 nucleotides: TGTGCCAGCAGTTGGACTCTATTCTCCTACAATGAGCAGTTCTTC.

The rearrangement uses TRBV15 and TRBJ2-3, with D perhaps TRBD1 or TRBD2 (5 bases each). Per the germline V gene, CDR1 is LNHNV and CDR2 is YYDKDF (reference sequence). V lost 0 bases and J 0 bases, leaving 13 bases between the germline ends. This CDR3 contains 17 residues. The CDR3 DNA reads TGTGCCACCAGCAGAGATAGCGAGGGGCCTAGCACAGATACGCAGTATTTT. Amino acid sequence: CATSRDSEGPSTDTQYF.

This clonotype was recorded once. The junction differs from germline at one of its ends, possibly a read error. The V call is TRBV6-2 or TRBV6-3, the J call TRBJ2-3; D might be TRBD1 or TRBD2, each matching 5 bases. CDR1 and CDR2 (germline): MNHEY, SVGEGT. The CDR3 covers 17 residues. The CDR3 nucleotides read TGTGTCAGCAAAGCGAACCTCCGGGACCGAAAGACAGATACGCAGTATTTT. This encodes CVSKANLRDRKTDTQYF.